This paragraph covers one T cell receptor (beta chain) sequence. Its antigen is not known. The test was conducted at deep level. Profiled with immunoSEQ multiplex PCR; TCRdb holds only in-frame clones, not every one. Of under 2,500,000 clones listed, around 95% are singletons. This specimen comes from a study of shared clonotypes between healthy human individuals. The study drew all its donors from Caucasian adults living in Nashville, Tennessee. The CDR3 is made up of 17 amino acids. Trimming stripped 4 bases from V and 0 bases from J, with 17 bases between. The germline V gene encodes CDR1 SGHRS and CDR2 YFSETQ. General study findings and limits: In general, naive subsets displayed greater estimated richness than memory subsets did. Blood was the sole source, and tissue repertoires probably differ.

The specimen sequenced was naive CD4+ T cells sorted from blood. Sample subset: CD45RA+ positively selected. This clonotype was sampled from a man between 18 and 29 years old in good health. J is TRBJ1-5 and V is TRBV5-1, with a possible D match to TRBD1 (5 bases). As DNA, the CDR3 is TGCGCCAGCAGCCCGGGGACGGAGAGTCTTAGCAATCAGCCCCAGCATTTT. Translating gives CASSPGTESLSNQPQHF.